This record covers a single T cell receptor (beta chain). The antigen is unknown. Primers included in the PCR were 60 Vbeta and 13 Jbeta primers. Per the original methods: Counted up in a later analysis, unique TCR beta chains came to 65 million to 80 million, with around 12 million shared. Assay: immunoSEQ multiplex PCR; the TCRdb copy retains only in-frame clones and omits some. V and J calls and clone size are copied from that table; D and trimming were computed from the DNA. Of around 300,000 clones listed, 84% are singletons. These data come from a study of cytomegalovirus exposure and HLA in healthy donors. Study findings and constraints: About 87% or about 30% of the time was how often most TCR beta V segments were productive, according to an earlier analysis. Many donors carried some public TCRs, although rarity characterized most TCR sequences. In a later analysis, CMV-associated beta chains were mostly HLA-associated, it appeared.

The CDR3 length is 15 residues. This receptor was obtained from a middle-aged woman in good health and CMV-seropositive. The rearrangement uses TRBV21-1 and TRBJ1-4; the table's D call, TRBD1, was not checked against the DNA. TRBV21-1 is annotated as a pseudogene. The sequenced sample consisted of PBMCs. This CDR3 reads CASTTDRELSEKLFF. The CDR3, as DNA: TGTGCCAGCACCACGGACAGGGAGTTAAGTGAAAAACTGTTTTTT.